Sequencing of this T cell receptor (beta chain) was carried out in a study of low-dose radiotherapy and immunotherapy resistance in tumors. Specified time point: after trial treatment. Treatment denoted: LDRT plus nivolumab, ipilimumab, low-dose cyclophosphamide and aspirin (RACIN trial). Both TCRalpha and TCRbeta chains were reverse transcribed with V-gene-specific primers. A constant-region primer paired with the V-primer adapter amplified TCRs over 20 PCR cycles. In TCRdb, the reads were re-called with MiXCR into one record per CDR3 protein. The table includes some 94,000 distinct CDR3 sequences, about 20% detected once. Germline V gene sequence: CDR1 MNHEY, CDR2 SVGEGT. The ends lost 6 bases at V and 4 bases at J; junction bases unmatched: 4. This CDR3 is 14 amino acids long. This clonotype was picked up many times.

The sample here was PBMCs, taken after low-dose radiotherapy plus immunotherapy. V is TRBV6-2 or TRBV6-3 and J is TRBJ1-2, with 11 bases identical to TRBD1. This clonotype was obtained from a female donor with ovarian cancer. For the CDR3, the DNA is TGTGCCAGCAGACCCGGGACAGGGGGCTATGGCTACACCTTC. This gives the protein CASRPGTGGYGYTF.